This T cell receptor (beta chain) was identified during a study of CD8 T cells in ankylosing spondylitis. The study, taken as a whole, reports: The clones that were linked to disease were reported to be significantly enriched in matched synovial fluid samples from ankylosing spondylitis patients.

TCRdb passed the 5' RACE reads through MiXCR, listing each CDR3 protein once. The sample gives some 130,000 distinct CDR3 sequences, around 6.6% of which show up once; around an eighth is in the top ten. The germline V gene encodes CDR1 DFQATT and CDR2 SNEGSKA (reference sequence). The CDR3 covers 17 residues. This clonotype was counted between two and nine times. Its antigen is undetermined. Sequenced: blood, either unsorted or a sorted T cell fraction (not recorded which). V is TRBV20-1 and J is TRBJ2-3, with a weak D call TRBD2 (5 bases). The TCR was taken from a female donor with ankylosing spondylitis or in good health (not recorded which). CDR3 sequence reads: CRPTGLLRVPSTDTQYF. CDR3 DNA sequence: TGCAGACCCACGGGTTTGTTGCGGGTTCCTAGCACAGATACGCAGTATTTT.